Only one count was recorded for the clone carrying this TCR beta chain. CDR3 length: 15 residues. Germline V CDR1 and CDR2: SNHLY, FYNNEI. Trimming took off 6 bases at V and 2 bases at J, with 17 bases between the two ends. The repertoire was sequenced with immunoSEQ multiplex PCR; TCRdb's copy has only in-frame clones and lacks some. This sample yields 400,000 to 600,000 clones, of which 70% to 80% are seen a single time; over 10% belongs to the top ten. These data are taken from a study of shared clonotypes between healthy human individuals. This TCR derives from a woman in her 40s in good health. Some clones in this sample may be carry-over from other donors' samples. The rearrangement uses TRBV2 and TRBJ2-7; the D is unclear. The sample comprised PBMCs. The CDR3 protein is CASSPERFSAYEQYF. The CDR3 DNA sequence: TGTGCCAGCAGCCCCGAGAGGTTTAGTGCCTACGAGCAGTACTTC.